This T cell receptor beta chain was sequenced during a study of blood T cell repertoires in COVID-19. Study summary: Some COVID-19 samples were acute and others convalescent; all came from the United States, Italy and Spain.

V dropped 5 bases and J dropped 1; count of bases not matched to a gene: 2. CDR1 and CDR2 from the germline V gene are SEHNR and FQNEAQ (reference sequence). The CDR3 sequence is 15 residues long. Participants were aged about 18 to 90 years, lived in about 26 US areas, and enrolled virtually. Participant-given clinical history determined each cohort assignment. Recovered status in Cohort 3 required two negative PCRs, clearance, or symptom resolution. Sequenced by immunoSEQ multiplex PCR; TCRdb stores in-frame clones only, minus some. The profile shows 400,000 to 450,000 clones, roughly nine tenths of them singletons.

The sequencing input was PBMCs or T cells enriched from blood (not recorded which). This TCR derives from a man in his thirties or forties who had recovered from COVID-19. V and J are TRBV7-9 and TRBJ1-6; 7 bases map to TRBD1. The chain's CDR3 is CASSPDRSYNSPLHF. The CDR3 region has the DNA TGTGCCAGCAGCCCGGACAGGTCCTATAATTCACCCCTCCACTTT.